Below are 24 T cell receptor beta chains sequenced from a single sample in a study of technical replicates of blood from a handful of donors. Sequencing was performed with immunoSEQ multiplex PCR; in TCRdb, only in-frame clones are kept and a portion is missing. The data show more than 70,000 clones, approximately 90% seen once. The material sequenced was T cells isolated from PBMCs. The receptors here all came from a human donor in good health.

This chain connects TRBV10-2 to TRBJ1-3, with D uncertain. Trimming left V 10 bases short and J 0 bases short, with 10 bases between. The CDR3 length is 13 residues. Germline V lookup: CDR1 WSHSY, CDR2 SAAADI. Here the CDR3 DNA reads TGCGCCACAACCCACTTCTCTGGAAACACCATATATTTT. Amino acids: CATTHFSGNTIYF.

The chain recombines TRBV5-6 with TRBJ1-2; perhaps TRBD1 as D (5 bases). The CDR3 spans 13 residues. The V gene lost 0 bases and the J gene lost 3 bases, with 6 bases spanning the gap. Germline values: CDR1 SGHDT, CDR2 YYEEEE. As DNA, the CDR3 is TGTGCCAGCAGCTTGGTAGGGGACTATGGCTACACCTTC. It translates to CASSLVGDYGYTF.

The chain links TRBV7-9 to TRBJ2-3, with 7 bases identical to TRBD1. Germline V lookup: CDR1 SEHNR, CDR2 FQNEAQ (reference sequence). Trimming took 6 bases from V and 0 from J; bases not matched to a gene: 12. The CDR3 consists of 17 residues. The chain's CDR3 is CASSSGTASSSTDTQYF. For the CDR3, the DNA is TGTGCCAGCAGTTCCGGGACAGCCTCATCTAGCACAGATACGCAGTATTTT.

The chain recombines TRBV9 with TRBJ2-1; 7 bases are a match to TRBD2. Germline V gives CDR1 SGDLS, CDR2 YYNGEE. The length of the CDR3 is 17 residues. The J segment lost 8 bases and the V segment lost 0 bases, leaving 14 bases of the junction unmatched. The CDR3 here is CASSVAPGRGTSHEQFF. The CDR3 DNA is TGTGCCAGCAGCGTAGCGCCCGGGCGGGGGACCTCCCATGAGCAGTTCTTC.

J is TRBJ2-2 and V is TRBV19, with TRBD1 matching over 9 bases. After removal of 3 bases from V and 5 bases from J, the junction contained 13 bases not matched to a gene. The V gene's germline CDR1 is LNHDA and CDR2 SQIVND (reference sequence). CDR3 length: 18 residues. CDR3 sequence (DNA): TGTGCCAGTAGTATTTTAGGTGGCGGGACAGGGTGGACCGGGGAGCTGTTTTTT. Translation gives CASSILGGGTGWTGELFF.

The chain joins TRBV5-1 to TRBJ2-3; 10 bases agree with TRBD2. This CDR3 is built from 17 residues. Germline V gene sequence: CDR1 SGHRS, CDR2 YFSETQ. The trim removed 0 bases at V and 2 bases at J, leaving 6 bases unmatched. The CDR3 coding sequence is TGCGCCAGCAGCTTGGGGAGCGGGAGGGGTGTCACAGATACGCAGTATTTT. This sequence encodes CASSLGSGRGVTDTQYF.

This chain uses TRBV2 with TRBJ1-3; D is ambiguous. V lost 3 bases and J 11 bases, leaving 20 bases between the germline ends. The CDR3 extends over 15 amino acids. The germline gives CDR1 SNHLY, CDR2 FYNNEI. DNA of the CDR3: TGTGCCAGCAGTGATGCGAGTGCCTATATCGGTGCCATATATTTT. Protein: CASSDASAYIGAIYF.

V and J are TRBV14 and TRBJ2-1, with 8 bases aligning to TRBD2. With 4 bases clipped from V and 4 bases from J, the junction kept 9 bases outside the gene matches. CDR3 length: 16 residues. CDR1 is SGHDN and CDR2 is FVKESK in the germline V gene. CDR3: CASSLSAGLGYNEQFF. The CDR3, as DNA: TGTGCCAGCAGCCTAAGTGCGGGACTAGGGTACAATGAGCAGTTCTTC. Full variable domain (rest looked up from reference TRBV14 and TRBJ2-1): EAGVTQFPSHSVIEKGQTVTLRCDPISGHDNLYWYRRVMGKEIKFLLHFVKESKQDESGMPNNRFLAERTGGTYSTLKVQPAELEDSGVYFCASSLSAGLGYNEQFFGPGTRLTVL.

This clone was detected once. CDR3 bases: TGTGCCAGCAGCCTGGACCCCGGGACTAGTATTCAGTACTTC. Translation gives CASSLDPGTSIQYF. The chain joins TRBV5-5 to TRBJ2-4; 8 bases are shared with TRBD2. The CDR3 runs to 14 residues. Germline loops: CDR1 SGHKS, CDR2 YYEKEE (reference sequence). The J segment lost 10 bases and the V segment lost 4 bases, leaving 10 bases of the junction unmatched.

In nucleotides, the CDR3 is TGTGCCAGCAGTTTACGCACGTTAAGCGGGAGGGTTAAAGCCAAAAACATTCAGTACTTC. Its translation is CASSLRTLSGRVKAKNIQYF. This chain joins TRBV28 and TRBJ2-4; 10 bases line up with TRBD2. Germline values: CDR1 MDHEN, CDR2 SYDVKM. CDR3 size: 20 residues. With V trimmed by 2 bases and J by 0 bases, 13 bases remained unmatched.

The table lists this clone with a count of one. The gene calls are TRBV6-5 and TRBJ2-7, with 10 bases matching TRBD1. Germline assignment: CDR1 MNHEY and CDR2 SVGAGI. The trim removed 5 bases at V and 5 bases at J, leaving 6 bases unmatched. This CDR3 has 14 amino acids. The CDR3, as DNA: TGTGCCAGCAGTAAGGGACAGGGGTACCACGAGCAGTACTTC. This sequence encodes CASSKGQGYHEQYF.

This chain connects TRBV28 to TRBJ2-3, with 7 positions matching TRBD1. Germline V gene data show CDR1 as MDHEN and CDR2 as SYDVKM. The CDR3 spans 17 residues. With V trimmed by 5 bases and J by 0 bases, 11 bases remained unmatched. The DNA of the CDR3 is TGTGCCAGCAGTAGCTCACAGGGGAAAACAAGCACAGATACGCAGTATTTT. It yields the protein CASSSSQGKTSTDTQYF.

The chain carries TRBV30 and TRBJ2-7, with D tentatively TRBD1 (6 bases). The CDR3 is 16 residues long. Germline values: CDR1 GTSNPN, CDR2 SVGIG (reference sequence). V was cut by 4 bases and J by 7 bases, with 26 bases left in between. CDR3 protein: CAWTDDRGRLGAEQYF. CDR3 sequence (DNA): TGTGCCTGGACGGACGATCGGGGCAGGCTGGGGGCGGAGCAGTACTTC. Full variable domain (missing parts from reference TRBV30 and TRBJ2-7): SQTIHQWPATLVQPVGSPLSLECTVEGTSNPNLYWYRQAAGRGLQLLFYSVGIGQISSEVPQNLSASRPQDRQFILSSKKLLLSDSGFYLCAWTDDRGRLGAEQYFGPGTRLTVT.

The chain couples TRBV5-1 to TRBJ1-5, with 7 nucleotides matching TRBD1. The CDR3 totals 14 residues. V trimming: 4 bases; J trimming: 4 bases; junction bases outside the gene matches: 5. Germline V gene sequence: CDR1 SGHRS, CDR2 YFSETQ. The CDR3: CASSPGTENQPQHF. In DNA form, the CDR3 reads TGCGCCAGCAGCCCCGGGACAGAAAATCAGCCCCAGCATTTT.

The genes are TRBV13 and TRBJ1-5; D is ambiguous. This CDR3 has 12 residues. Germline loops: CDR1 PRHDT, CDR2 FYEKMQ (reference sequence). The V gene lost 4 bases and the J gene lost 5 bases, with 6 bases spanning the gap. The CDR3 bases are TGTGCCAGCAGCTACTTTGATCAGCCCCAGCATTTT. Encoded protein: CASSYFDQPQHF.

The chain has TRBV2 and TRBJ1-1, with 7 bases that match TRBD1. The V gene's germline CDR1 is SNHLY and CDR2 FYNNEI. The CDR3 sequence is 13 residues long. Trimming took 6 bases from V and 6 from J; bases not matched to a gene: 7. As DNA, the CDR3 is TGTGCCAGCAGGTCCAGGGGGAGCGCTGAAGCTTTCTTT. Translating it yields CASRSRGSAEAFF.

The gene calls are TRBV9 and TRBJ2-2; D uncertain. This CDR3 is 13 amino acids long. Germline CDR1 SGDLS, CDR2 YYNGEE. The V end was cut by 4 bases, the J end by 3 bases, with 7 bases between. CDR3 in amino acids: CASSPDYTGELFF. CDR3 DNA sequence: TGTGCCAGCAGCCCAGACTACACCGGGGAGCTGTTTTTT.

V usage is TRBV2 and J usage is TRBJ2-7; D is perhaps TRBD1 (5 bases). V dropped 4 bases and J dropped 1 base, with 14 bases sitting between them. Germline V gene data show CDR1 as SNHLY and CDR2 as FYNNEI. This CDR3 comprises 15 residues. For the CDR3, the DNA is TGTGCCAGCAGTGGACGACAGTTTCTATCCTACGAGCAGTACTTC. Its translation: CASSGRQFLSYEQYF.

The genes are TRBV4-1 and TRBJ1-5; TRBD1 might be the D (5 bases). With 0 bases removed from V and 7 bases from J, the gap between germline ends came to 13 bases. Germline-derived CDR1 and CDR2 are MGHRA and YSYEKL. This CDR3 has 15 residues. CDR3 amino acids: CASSQDPRGIQPQHF. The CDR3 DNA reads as TGCGCCAGCAGCCAAGACCCAAGGGGTATACAGCCCCAGCATTTT.

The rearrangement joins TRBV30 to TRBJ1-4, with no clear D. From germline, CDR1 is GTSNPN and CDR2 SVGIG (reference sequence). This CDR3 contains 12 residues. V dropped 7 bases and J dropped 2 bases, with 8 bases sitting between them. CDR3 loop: CAFGRTNEKLFF. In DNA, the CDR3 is TGTGCCTTCGGCAGGACTAATGAAAAACTGTTTTTT.

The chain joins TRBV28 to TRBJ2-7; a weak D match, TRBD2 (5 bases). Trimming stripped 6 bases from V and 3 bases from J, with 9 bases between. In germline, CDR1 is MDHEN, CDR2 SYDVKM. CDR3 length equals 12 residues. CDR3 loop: CASRIGVYEQYF. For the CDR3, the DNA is TGTGCCAGCAGAATCGGGGTCTACGAGCAGTACTTC. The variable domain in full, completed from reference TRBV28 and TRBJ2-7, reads DVKVTQSSRYLVKRTGEKVFLECVQDMDHENMFWYRQDPGLGLRLIYFSYDVKMKEKGDIPEGYSVSREKKERFSLILESASTNQTSMYLCASRIGVYEQYFGPGTRLTVT.

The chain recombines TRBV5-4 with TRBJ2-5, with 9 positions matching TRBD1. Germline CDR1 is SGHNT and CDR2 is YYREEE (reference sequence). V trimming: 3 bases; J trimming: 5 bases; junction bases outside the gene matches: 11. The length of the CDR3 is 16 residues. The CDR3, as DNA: TGTGCCAGCAGCTCAGGGACAGGGTGGAGGGGGGAGACCCAGTACTTC. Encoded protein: CASSSGTGWRGETQYF.

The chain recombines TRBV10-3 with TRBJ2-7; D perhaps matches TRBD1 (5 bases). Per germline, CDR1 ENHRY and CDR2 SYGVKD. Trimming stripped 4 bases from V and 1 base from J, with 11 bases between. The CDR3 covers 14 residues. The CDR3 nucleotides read TGTGCCATCAGTGGAGACAGTTCGTCCTACGAGCAGTACTTC. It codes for CAISGDSSSYEQYF.

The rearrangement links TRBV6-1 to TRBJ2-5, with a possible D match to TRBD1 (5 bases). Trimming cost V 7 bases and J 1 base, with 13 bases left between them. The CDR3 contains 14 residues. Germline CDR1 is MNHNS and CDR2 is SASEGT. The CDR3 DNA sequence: TGTGCCAGCATCTTAAGCAGGGCCCAAGAGACCCAGTACTTC. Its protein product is CASILSRAQETQYF.